The 18 T cell receptor beta chains presented below share a single source sample, sequenced in a study of OX40 agonist ivuxolimab in advanced cancers. Produced via immunoSEQ multiplex PCR; TCRdb's table is partial and in-frame only. The sample lists around 100,000 clones, just under 90% occurring once. The source material was CD4+ or CD8+ T cells sorted from blood, sampled in a trial of the OX40 agonist ivuxolimab. The receptors originated from an adult with an advanced solid tumor such as melanoma, head and neck, liver or kidney cancer.

This CDR3 reads CASKPGQGSDEQYF. For the CDR3, the DNA is TGTGCCAGCAAGCCGGGACAGGGCTCGGACGAGCAGTACTTC. This rearrangement joins TRBV6-1 to TRBJ2-7; TRBD1 agrees at 9 bases. Trimming cost V 7 bases and J 5 bases; bases outside gene matches: 9. Germline CDR1 is MNHNS and CDR2 is SASEGT. The CDR3 totals 14 residues.

The rearrangement links TRBV7-3 to TRBJ1-1, with TRBD1 identical over 7 bases. The V gene end was trimmed by 5 bases and the J gene end by 11 bases; junction bases not matched to a gene: 8. The CDR3 contains 12 residues. CDR1 and CDR2 (germline): SGHTA, FQGTGA. The CDR3 DNA follows: TGTGCCAGCAGCCAGGAGAGGGGGCAGGCTTTCTTT. Translation: CASSQERGQAFF.

A few counts support this clone. CDR3 loop: CASSQVTTQDAGYTF. In nucleotides, the CDR3 is TGCGCCAGCAGCCAGGTGACTACCCAGGACGCTGGCTACACCTTC. V and J are TRBV4-3 and TRBJ1-2; D remains unclear. This CDR3 spans 15 amino acids. V lost 3 bases and J 7 bases, leaving 18 bases between the germline ends. Germline V gives CDR1 LGHNA, CDR2 YSLEER.

This clone has more than one count but fewer than ten. One end of the junction varies from germline; a read error may be responsible. The chain is built from TRBV5-4 and TRBJ2-7; no reliable D call. Per the germline V gene, CDR1 is SGHNT and CDR2 is YYREEE (reference sequence). This CDR3 region has 13 residues. This chain's CDR3 is CASTLRRTYEQYF. In DNA form, the CDR3 reads TGTGCCAGCACCTTGCGGCGAACCTACGAGCAGTACTTC.

J is TRBJ2-2 and V is TRBV7-2; 10 bases match TRBD2. CDR1 is SGHTA and CDR2 is FQGNSA in the germline V gene. V was clipped by 2 bases and J by 6 bases; unmatched bases: 6. CDR3 length: 16 residues. The CDR3 DNA reads TGTGCCAGCAGCTTATTCCTAGCGGGAGCTGCCGGGGAGCTGTTTTTT. Translated: CASSLFLAGAAGELFF.

The chain couples TRBV19 to TRBJ1-1, with D perhaps TRBD1 (5 bases). The germline gives CDR1 LNHDA, CDR2 SQIVND (reference sequence). Trimming shortened V by 6 bases and J by 5 bases, and 16 bases separated the two germline ends. The CDR3 runs to 14 residues. The CDR3 bases are TGTGCCAGTAGCCCTGCGGGGGGTACGACTGAAGCTTTCTTT. This translates into CASSPAGGTTEAFF.

The V call is TRBV27, the J call TRBJ2-5; the D gene is possibly TRBD2 (6 bases). The J call is in doubt because the DNA end fits TRBJ2-7 better. The CDR3 has 15 amino acids. Germline loops: CDR1 MNHEY, CDR2 SMNVEV (reference sequence). DNA for the CDR3: TGTGCCAGCGGATTTCTTAGCGGACTCTCCTACGAGCAGTACTTC. This sequence encodes CASGFLSGLSYEQYF.

Here the CDR3 DNA reads TGTGCCAGCAGCTTACGACGGATCCAAGAGACCCAGTACTTC. This translates into CASSLRRIQETQYF. The chain carries TRBV7-8 and TRBJ2-5; no firm D call. This CDR3 is 14 amino acids long. The V gene's germline CDR1 is SGHVS and CDR2 FQNEAQ. Trimming left V 2 bases short and J 1 base short, with 8 bases between.

V usage is TRBV7-3 and J usage is TRBJ2-6, with 13 bases fitting TRBD2. The CDR3 totals 18 residues. Losses at the gene ends were 5 bases for V and 1 base for J; bases not matched to a gene: 5. Germline V gives CDR1 SGHTA, CDR2 FQGTGA. The CDR3 spells CASSQRGLAGSGANVLTF. CDR3 nucleotide sequence: TGTGCCAGCAGCCAAAGGGGACTAGCGGGGTCTGGGGCCAACGTCCTGACTTTC.

The chain joins TRBV7-9 to TRBJ2-7; unclear D gene. The CDR3 contains 14 residues. The germline gives CDR1 SEHNR, CDR2 FQNEAQ (reference sequence). Trimming removed 3 bases from V and 3 bases from J, with 12 bases in between. The CDR3, as DNA: TGTGCCAGCAGCTTCGGCAGTTCCCTCTACGAGCAGTACTTC. This translates into CASSFGSSLYEQYF. The whole variable domain, filled in from reference TRBV7-9 and TRBJ2-7, reads DTGVSQNPRHKITKRGQNVTFRCDPISEHNRLYWYRQTLGQGPEFLTYFQNEAQLEKSRLLSDRFSAERPKGSFSTLEIQRTEQGDSAMYLCASSFGSSLYEQYFGPGTRLTVT.

The rearrangement links TRBV10-2 to TRBJ2-2, with 11 nucleotides matching TRBD1. The CDR3 consists of 15 residues. Germline CDR1 reads WSHSY; CDR2 reads SAAADI. Trimming took 6 bases from V and 6 from J; bases not matched to a gene: 6. In nucleotides, the CDR3 is TGCGCCAGCAGCTGGACAGGGGGCGCGGCCGGGGAGCTGTTTTTT. It specifies CASSWTGGAAGELFF.

This clone was recorded once. The CDR3 protein is CASSQRTAASSYNEQFF. DNA for the CDR3: TGCGCCAGCAGCCAGAGGACAGCCGCCAGCTCCTACAATGAGCAGTTCTTC. The chain carries TRBV4-3 and TRBJ2-1, with D possibly matching TRBD1 (6 bases). The CDR3 is 17 amino acids. The germline CDR1 and CDR2 sequences are LGHNA and YSLEER. V was shortened by 3 bases and J by 0 bases, with 15 bases between the two germline ends.

This clone was counted once. The V and J genes are TRBV6-5 and TRBJ1-1; TRBD1 is a possible D gene (5 bases). Deletions cut 7 bases from V and 0 bases from J, with 12 bases between. This CDR3 has 14 amino acids. Germline V gene lookup returns CDR1 MNHEY and CDR2 SVGAGI. The chain's CDR3 is CASNRQNMNTEAFF. For the CDR3, the DNA is TGTGCCAGCAACCGACAGAACATGAACACTGAAGCTTTCTTT.

V gene TRBV19 combines with J gene TRBJ2-4, with D maybe TRBD2 (6 bases). V lost 1 base, J lost 7 bases, and 8 bases lay in between. The germline V gene encodes CDR1 LNHDA and CDR2 SQIVND (reference sequence). There are 13 residues in the CDR3. CDR3 nucleotides: TGTGCCAGTAGTATAGGCGGGGAGAACATTCAGTACTTC. Protein: CASSIGGENIQYF. Full variable domain (remainder filled in from reference TRBV19 and TRBJ2-4): DGGITQSPKYLFRKEGQNVTLSCEQNLNHDAMYWYRQDPGQGLRLIYYSQIVNDFQKGDIAEGYSVSREKKESFPLTVTSAQKNPTAFYLCASSIGGENIQYFGAGTRLSVL.

The rearrangement links TRBV11-2 to TRBJ1-1, with D possibly being TRBD1 (5 bases). V was cut by 5 bases and J by 0 bases, with 7 bases left in between. In germline, CDR1 is SGHAT, CDR2 FQNNGV. This CDR3 comprises 13 residues. The CDR3 is CASSEGMNTEAFF. CDR3 DNA: TGTGCCAGCAGCGAGGGGATGAACACTGAAGCTTTCTTT.

The V and J genes are TRBV15 and TRBJ2-5; possibly TRBD1 for D (6 bases). Germline V CDR1 and CDR2: LNHNV, YYDKDF (reference sequence). The CDR3 covers 16 residues. V lost 1 base, J lost 5 bases, and 17 bases lay in between. CDR3 nucleotide sequence: TGTGCCACCAGCAGAGCAATGGGGGCGCCGGGGGAGACCCAGTACTTC. It encodes CATSRAMGAPGETQYF.

This clone was counted a single time. The J gene is TRBJ2-1, the V gene TRBV21-1. TRBV21-1 is listed as a pseudogene. CDR3 length equals 14 residues. As DNA, the CDR3 is TGTGCCAGCAGCGGGGTAGTGTTTGTGAATGAGCAGTTCTTC. This encodes CASSGVVFVNEQFF.

This sequence joins TRBV10-2 and TRBJ2-1; D is uncertain. V lost 0 bases to trimming and J lost 10 bases, with 7 bases between them. CDR3 length equals 12 residues. Germline-derived CDR1 and CDR2 are WSHSY and SAAADI. The CDR3 nucleotides are TGCGCCAGCAGTGAGTCGACGTGGGAGCAGTTCTTC. This codes for CASSESTWEQFF.